The sequence of this TCR beta chain was determined in a study of blood T cell repertoires in COVID-19. The length of the CDR3 is 11 residues. CDR1 and CDR2 (germline): SGHVS, FQNEAQ. V lost 3 bases, J lost 7 bases, and 6 bases lay in between. Sequencing used immunoSEQ multiplex PCR; TCRdb keeps in-frame clones, though not all of them. The repertoire has about 140,000 clones, roughly 84% of them found once; the top ten carry around 8.4%. Sequenced material: peripheral blood. The rearrangement uses TRBV7-8 and TRBJ1-1; D may be TRBD1 (5 bases). The sequence was collected from a woman aged 55-69 years with acute or convalescent COVID-19. As DNA, the CDR3 is TGTGCCAGCAGCTTTGACAGTGAAGCTTTCTTT. This sequence encodes CASSFDSEAFF.